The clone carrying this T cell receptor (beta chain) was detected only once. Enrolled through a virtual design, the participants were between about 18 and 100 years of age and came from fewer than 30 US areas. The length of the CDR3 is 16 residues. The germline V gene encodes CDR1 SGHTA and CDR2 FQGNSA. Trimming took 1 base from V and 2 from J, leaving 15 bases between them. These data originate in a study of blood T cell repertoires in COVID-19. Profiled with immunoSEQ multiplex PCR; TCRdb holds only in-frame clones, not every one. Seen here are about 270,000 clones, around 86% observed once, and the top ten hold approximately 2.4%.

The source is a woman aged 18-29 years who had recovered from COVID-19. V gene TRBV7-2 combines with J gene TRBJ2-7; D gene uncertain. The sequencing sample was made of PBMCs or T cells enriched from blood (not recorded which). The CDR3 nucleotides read TGTGCCAGCAGCTTAGGGGTCTCGGCGGCTACCTACGAGCAGTACTTC. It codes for CASSLGVSAATYEQYF.